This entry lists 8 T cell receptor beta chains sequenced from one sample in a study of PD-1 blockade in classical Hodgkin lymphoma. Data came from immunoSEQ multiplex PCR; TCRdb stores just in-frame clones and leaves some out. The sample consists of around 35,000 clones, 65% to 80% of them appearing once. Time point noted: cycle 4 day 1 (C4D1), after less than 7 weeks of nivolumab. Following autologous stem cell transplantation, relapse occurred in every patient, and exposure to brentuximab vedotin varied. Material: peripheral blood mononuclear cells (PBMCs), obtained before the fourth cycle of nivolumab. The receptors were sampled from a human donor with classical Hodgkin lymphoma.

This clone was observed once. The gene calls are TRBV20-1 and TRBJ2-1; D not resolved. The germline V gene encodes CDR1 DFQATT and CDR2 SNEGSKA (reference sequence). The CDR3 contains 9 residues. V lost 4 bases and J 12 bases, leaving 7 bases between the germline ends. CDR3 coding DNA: TGCAGTGCTAAGGGTCTGCAGTTCTTC. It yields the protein CSAKGLQFF.

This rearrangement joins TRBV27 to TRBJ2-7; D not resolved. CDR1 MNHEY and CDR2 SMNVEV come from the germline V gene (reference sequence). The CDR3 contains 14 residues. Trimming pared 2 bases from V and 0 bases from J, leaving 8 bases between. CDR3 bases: TGTGCCAGCAGTTTAATCCCCAGCTCCTACGAGCAGTACTTC. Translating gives CASSLIPSSYEQYF.

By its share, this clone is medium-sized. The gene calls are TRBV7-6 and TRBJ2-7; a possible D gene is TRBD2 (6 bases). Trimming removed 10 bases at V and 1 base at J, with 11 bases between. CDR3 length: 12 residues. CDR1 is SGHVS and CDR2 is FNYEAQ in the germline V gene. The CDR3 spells CATIGGSYEQYF. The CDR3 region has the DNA TGTGCCACCATCGGAGGGTCCTACGAGCAGTACTTC.

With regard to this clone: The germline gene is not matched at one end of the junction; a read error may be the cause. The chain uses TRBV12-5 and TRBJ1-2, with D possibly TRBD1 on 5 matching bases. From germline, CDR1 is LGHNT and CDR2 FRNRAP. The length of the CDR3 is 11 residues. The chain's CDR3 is CASGKGPGYAF. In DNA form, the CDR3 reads TGTGCTAGCGGTAAGGGACCTGGCTACGCCTTC.

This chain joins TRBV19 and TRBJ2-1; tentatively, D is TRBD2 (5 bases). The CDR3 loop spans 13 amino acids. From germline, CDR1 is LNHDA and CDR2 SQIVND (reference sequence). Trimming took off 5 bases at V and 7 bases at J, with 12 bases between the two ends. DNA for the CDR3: TGTGCCAGTAGTGAGTCAACGGGGAATGAGCAGTTCTTC. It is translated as CASSESTGNEQFF.

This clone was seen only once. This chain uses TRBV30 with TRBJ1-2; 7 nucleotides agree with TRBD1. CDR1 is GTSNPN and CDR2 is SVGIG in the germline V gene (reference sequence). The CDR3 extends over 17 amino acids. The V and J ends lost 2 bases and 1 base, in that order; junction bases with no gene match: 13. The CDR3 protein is CAWSKTPRQGFNYGYTF. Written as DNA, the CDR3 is TGTGCCTGGAGTAAGACTCCGAGACAGGGATTTAACTATGGCTACACCTTC.

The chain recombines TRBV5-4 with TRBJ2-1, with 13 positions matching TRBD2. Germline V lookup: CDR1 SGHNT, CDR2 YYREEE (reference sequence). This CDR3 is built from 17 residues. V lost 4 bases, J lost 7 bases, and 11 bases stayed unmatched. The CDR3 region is CASSPGLAGVGRNEQFF. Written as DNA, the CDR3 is TGTGCCAGCAGCCCAGGACTAGCGGGAGTTGGACGAAATGAGCAGTTCTTC.

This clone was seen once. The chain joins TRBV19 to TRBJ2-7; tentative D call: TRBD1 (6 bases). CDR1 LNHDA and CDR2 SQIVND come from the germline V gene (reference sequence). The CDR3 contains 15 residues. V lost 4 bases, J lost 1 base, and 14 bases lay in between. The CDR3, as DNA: TGTGCCAGTAGTACCCTATCTACAGGGTCCTACGAGCAGTACTTC. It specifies CASSTLSTGSYEQYF.